This note documents a single T cell receptor (beta chain) sequence. This clonotype was seen many times. What antigen it recognizes has not been identified. No much larger clone exists at a distance of one base, and base qualities are not known. Library preparation employed RACE. TCRdb shows the sequencer as NextSeq 500. During library preparation, unique molecular identifiers were attached to individual cDNA molecules so that TCRs could be counted in a quantitative, reproducible way. For every blood RNA sample, sequencing covered both the TCR alpha and TCR beta chains. For the original study's pipeline: The median number of TCRs per sample was roughly 98,000, ranging from 23,224 to 690,600. The Decombinator software suite was used to annotate the V, J and CDR3 of the TCR reads. For PS versus PT1 abundance plots, all samples were subsampled to the same number of TCRs (28,000). TCRs were defined as expanded if absent before sensitization and observed at least eight times at the 2-week time point. Using fastp trimming at Q25 and MiXCR clonotype assembly, TCRdb reanalyzed the public sequencing data and kept in-frame beta chains. Every CDR3 protein is listed once, alongside the most common genes and DNA of its rows. For this entry, the V and J calls and clone size follow TCRdb and not the study's own pipeline. The sample yields about 42,000 distinct CDR3 sequences; more than 8.5% were counted once. Of the sample, about 15% is held by the ten largest clones.

In the paper's terms, the time point label means: patch test 2, 6 weeks after DPC sensitization. This specimen's treatment or condition label, per the study, means: therapeutic diphenylcyclopropenone sensitization with weekly scalp DPC. Blood at each patch-test visit was drawn before the patch test was applied. Patients were considered eligible if aged 18 to 70, diagnosed with alopecia and deemed suitable for DPC therapy, and patients were excluded if pregnant. Total RNA was extracted from unfractionated whole blood that had been collected in Tempus Blood RNA tubes. This specimen belongs to a study of human T cells and chemical hapten exposure (dated by TCRdb to 2020 to 2023). Turning to the overall study: For sensitization, 2% DPC in acetone was applied to an approximately 2 cm by approximately 2 cm area of upper inner arm skin. Weekly therapeutic DPC doses were additionally applied to the scalp of patients throughout the roughly 24-week study period. Patch testing on the upper back used Finn chambers containing 0.01% DPC, with scoring done after 6 days according to International Contact Dermatitis Research Group standards. The patient cohort, mostly female, included alopecia areata with under or over 50% scalp involvement, alopecia totalis and alopecia universalis. Libraries were pooled for sequencing, and variation in per-sample TCR yields was attributed mainly to small differences in library volumes within the pool. In alopecia patients, the study followed how the peripheral blood TCR repertoire changed in vivo over primary and secondary sensitization to diphenylcyclopropenone (DPC), a hapten. Blood samples were taken from patients before sensitization (week 0) and then at 2, 6 and about 24 weeks after DPC sensitization. About 28 alopecia patients gave blood for TCR sequencing at one to four time points (pre-sensitization, 2, 6 and 24 weeks).

Via the germline V gene, CDR1 is MNHNS and CDR2 SASEGT. V is reduced by 0 bases and J by 4 bases, leaving a spacing of 7 bases between them. The CDR3 has 14 amino acids, counting the end cysteine and phenylalanine. Just the 42-base CDR3 DNA is kept, in frame starting at base 1. Overall results and qualifications from the work: Expanded TCRs formed significantly more large CDR3 similarity clusters than pre-sensitization or healthy control sets, consistent with antigen-driven responses. The number of TCRs above 1 in 1000 frequency did not change with DPC sensitization; there was no evidence of global repertoire structure alterations. A positive correlation was found between the number of PT1 expanded TCRs and patch test score, with significance reached at thresholds 8, 16 and 32 but not 4. Repeated subsampling changed both the strength of the expansion versus patch-test correlation and the threshold at which the correlation became significant. Because all patients had alopecia, a presumed autoimmune disease, the immune response of the patients might differ from that of healthy individuals.

The starting material was whole blood, obtained in connection with sensitization to the hapten diphenylcyclopropenone (DPC). This clonotype originated in a woman aged 35 to 49 with alopecia areata. Some clones in this sample may be carry-over from other donors' samples. This sequence uses TRBV6-1 and TRBJ2-1, with the D gene call left open. The CDR3 region: CASSEARPYNEQFF. The nucleotide sequence is given as TGTGCCAGCAGTGAAGCGCGCCCTTACAATGAGCAGTTCTTC.